This T cell receptor (beta chain) was profiled in a study of response to subunit inactivated influenza vaccine (dated by TCRdb to about 2018). Concerning the study at large: Deep quantitative T cell receptor repertoire profiling was used in the study to track responses to a trivalent subunit inactivated influenza vaccine.

Overall study outcomes, separate from this receptor: The authors suggested that each seasonal influenza vaccination may recruit only a limited number of new T cells.

Library prep was done by RT-PCR. These reads were obtained on an Illumina HiSeq 2500. TCRdb trimmed public reads at Q25 via fastp, called clones via MiXCR and kept in-frame beta chains. Rows with a matching CDR3 protein are joined into one entry that keeps the most common DNA and genes. The sample table shows 500,000 to 600,000 distinct CDR3 sequences, and 10% to 15% are seen once. Approximately 10% of the sample belongs to the ten largest clones. Note on this clonotype: Its specific antigen is unknown. No base qualities exist here, and no much larger clone lies one base off it.

V and J are truncated by 7 bases and 3 bases respectively, leaving an intervening sequence of 21 bases. From cysteine to phenylalanine, the CDR3 is 16 amino acids long. The sequence is cut down to CDR3 DNA, 48 bases in frame from base 1. Taken from the germline V gene, the CDR1 and CDR2 loops are MNHEY and SVGEGT. The sample consisted of PBMCs from blood, taken on the day of vaccination. The chain couples TRBV6-2 or TRBV6-3 to TRBJ1-2; no D gene is confidently identified. The clonotype was recovered from a man between 50 and 59 years old who received an inactivated influenza vaccine. Donor details come from another sample of the same person, matched by shared clones. The DNA reads TGTGCCAGCAAGGCGTCCTCGCAGAACTACTACTATGGCTACACCTTC. Its protein reads: CASKASSQNYYYGYTF.